This is a list of T cell receptor beta chains from one sample in a study of T cell responses to AZD1222 COVID-19 vaccine. Generated by immunoSEQ multiplex PCR, the TCRdb table keeps only in-frame clones and is missing some. This sample yields fewer than 65,000 clones, of which 80% to 90% are seen a single time; roughly 20% belongs to the top ten. Sequenced here: peripheral blood, sampled on day 0 of AZD1222 vaccination. These receptor sequences come from an adult in good health. Each CDR3 is given with its conserved first and last residue. A D gene is named only where the DNA matches it firmly. The size entry is marked missing in some rows and otherwise reads once, few, many or a size class.

d_call	j_call	v_call	clone_size	cdr3_nt	cdr3_aa
-	TRBJ1-2	TRBV19	-	TGTGCCAGTATTACCACGCAGGGCACCAACTATGGCTACACCTTC	CASITTQGTNYGYTF
TRBD1	TRBJ1-5	TRBV6-1	-	TGTGCCAGCAGTGAGTTGACAGGGAATTGGAAGCCCCAGCATTTT	CASSELTGNWKPQHF
TRBD1	TRBJ2-3	TRBV9	-	TGTGCCAGCAGCATAACAGGGGGTTTTAGCACAGATACGCAGTATTTT	CASSITGGFSTDTQYF
-	TRBJ1-2	TRBV9	-	TGTGCCAGCAGCGTATTCTCACAGGGAACCTATGGCTACACCTTC	CASSVFSQGTYGYTF
TRBD1	TRBJ1-2	TRBV9	-	TGTGCCAGCAGCGCGACAACCGGGACAGGGTACTATGGCTACACCTTC	CASSATTGTGYYGYTF
-	TRBJ1-5	TRBV10-3	-	TGTGCCATCAGTGAGAAGGGCCTCACTAGCAATCAGCCCCAGCATTTT	CAISEKGLTSNQPQHF
-	TRBJ2-4	TRBV5-1	-	TGCGCCAGCAGCTTAGGGGACCCCACGGCGGACATTCAGTACTTC	CASSLGDPTADIQYF
TRBD1	TRBJ1-1	TRBV18	-	TGTGCCAGCTCACGGGTGGCAGGGGGCCGGAACACTGAAGCTTTCTTT	CASSRVAGGRNTEAFF
-	TRBJ2-1	TRBV6-5	-	TGTGCCAGCAGTTACGTGGGAGTAGATGAGCAGTTCTTC	CASSYVGVDEQFF
-	TRBJ2-1	TRBV12-2	-	TGTGCAAGTCGCTCTGGACTAGCGGGAATCCTGCACTACCACAATGAGCAGTTCTTC	CASRSGLAGILHYHNEQFF
-	TRBJ1-3	TRBV25-1	-	TGTGCCAGCAGTGACTGGGACGCTGGAAACACCATATATTTT	CASSDWDAGNTIYF
TRBD1	TRBJ1-5	TRBV28	-	TGTGCCAGCAGTTCCCCCTTGACAGGGTCTAGCAATCAGCCCCAGCATTTT	CASSSPLTGSSNQPQHF
-	TRBJ2-3	TRBV18	-	TGTGCCAGCTCACCAGGGGCTGGCACAGATACGCAGTATTTT	CASSPGAGTDTQYF
-	TRBJ1-1	TRBV13	-	TGTGCCAGCAGCCTAAGAACCGGGACCACAAGGGGAGCTGAAGCTTTCTTT	CASSLRTGTTRGAEAFF
-	TRBJ1-1	TRBV12-3/TRBV12-4	-	TGTGCCAGCAGTTTCCAAGAGAACACTGAAGCTTTCTTT	CASSFQENTEAFF
-	TRBJ1-5	TRBV28	-	TGTGCCAGCAGTACGCCGAAGATTGGACGGAATAGCAATCAGCCCCAGCATTTT	CASSTPKIGRNSNQPQHF
-	TRBJ1-5	TRBV19	-	TGTGCCAGTAGGCCCCTCTCCGGGACTGGTAATCAGCCCCAGCATTTT	CASRPLSGTGNQPQHF
-	TRBJ1-1	TRBV10-2	-	TGCGCCAGCAGGGAGACCAGACTGAACACTGAAGCTTTCTTT	CASRETRLNTEAFF
TRBD1	TRBJ1-1	TRBV28	-	TGTGCCAGCAGTTCTCAGGGGGCTCGGAACACTGAAGCTTTCTTT	CASSSQGARNTEAFF
-	TRBJ1-2	TRBV28	-	TGTGCCAGCACAACTATCCGGCAGTATGGCTACACCTTC	CASTTIRQYGYTF
TRBD2	TRBJ2-5	TRBV2	-	TGTGCCAGCAGTGAAATCGGGAGGGAAGAGACCCAGTACTTC	CASSEIGREETQYF
TRBD1	TRBJ1-5	TRBV18	-	TGTGCCAGCTCTGATTCAGCGGCGGGACAGATCAATCAGCCCCAGCATTTT	CASSDSAAGQINQPQHF
-	TRBJ1-1	TRBV10-3	-	TGTGCCATCAGGACCCCGAGGGGAATAGAAGCTTTCTTT	CAIRTPRGIEAFF
-	TRBJ2-5	TRBV6-6	-	TGTGCCAGCAGTGTAGCAGAGACCCAGTACTTC	CASSVAETQYF
TRBD1	TRBJ2-7	TRBV6-2/TRBV6-3	few	TGTGCCAGCAGTTACAGTATTCGGCAGGGGGCCTCCTACGAGCAGTACTTC	CASSYSIRQGASYEQYF
-	TRBJ1-1	TRBV10-3	-	TGTGCCATCAGTGAGTCGGTGGGCAAGGGGGACACTGAAGCTTTCTTT	CAISESVGKGDTEAFF
-	TRBJ1-1	TRBV9	-	TGTGCCAGCAGCGGAACCTTGACAGGCCCGGAAGCTTTCTTT	CASSGTLTGPEAFF
TRBD1	TRBJ2-7	TRBV5-4	medium-sized	TGTGCCAGCAGCCTGACCGGGACAGGAGCTTACGAGCAGTACTTC	CASSLTGTGAYEQYF
-	TRBJ1-2	TRBV4-3	-	TGCGCCAGCAGCCAAGATCTTGTCCAGGGGCCTGGCTACACCTTC	CASSQDLVQGPGYTF
-	TRBJ2-2	TRBV5-3	-	TGTGCCAAACCGGGACTTCATACCGGGGAGCTGTTTTTT	CAKPGLHTGELFF
TRBD1	TRBJ1-2	TRBV11-3	-	TGTGCCAGCAGTCGGACAGGCGAGCGGAGCTACACCTTC	CASSRTGERSYTF
-	TRBJ1-4	TRBV15	-	TGTGCCACCAGCAGAGATCGTGGGGGGTCGGGTGAAAAACTGTTTTTT	CATSRDRGGSGEKLFF
-	TRBJ1-2	TRBV6-5	-	TGTGCCAGCAGTTACGTGGGGACAACTGGCTATGGCTACACCTTC	CASSYVGTTGYGYTF
-	TRBJ1-6	TRBV9	-	TGTGCCAGCAGCGTAGGGAACGTGCGGAATTCACCCCTCCACTTT	CASSVGNVRNSPLHF
-	TRBJ2-1	TRBV19	-	TGTGCCAGTAGTACCGCCGATGAGTTCCACAATGAGCAGTTCTTC	CASSTADEFHNEQFF